This T cell receptor beta chain emerged from a study of T-cell reconstitution after alpha-beta-depleted transplantation in children. The CDR3 totals 14 residues. Germline loops: CDR1 SEHNR, CDR2 FQNEAQ (reference sequence). V was shortened by 5 bases and J by 4 bases, with 11 bases between the two germline ends. The sample holds many counts of this clonotype. Its antigen is not known. This sample's TCRbeta library carried unique molecular identifier barcodes. TCRdb recomputed calls from the PCR reads with MiXCR, one row per CDR3 protein. Of about 200,000 distinct CDR3 sequences listed, 6.6% are singletons. Findings of the study overall: Once a year had passed after transplant, T-cell counts and diversity came mostly from newly produced T cells.

The receptor was isolated from a boy between 2 and 10 years old with acute lymphoblastic leukemia, due to receive a stem cell transplant. Sequenced material: PBMCs, taken before TCRalphabeta/CD19-depleted stem cell transplant. The rearrangement joins TRBV7-9 to TRBJ1-4, with D uncertain. CDR3 region: CASSRREDNEKLFF. In nucleotides, the CDR3 is TGTGCCAGCAGCCGCCGGGAAGATAATGAAAAACTGTTTTTT.